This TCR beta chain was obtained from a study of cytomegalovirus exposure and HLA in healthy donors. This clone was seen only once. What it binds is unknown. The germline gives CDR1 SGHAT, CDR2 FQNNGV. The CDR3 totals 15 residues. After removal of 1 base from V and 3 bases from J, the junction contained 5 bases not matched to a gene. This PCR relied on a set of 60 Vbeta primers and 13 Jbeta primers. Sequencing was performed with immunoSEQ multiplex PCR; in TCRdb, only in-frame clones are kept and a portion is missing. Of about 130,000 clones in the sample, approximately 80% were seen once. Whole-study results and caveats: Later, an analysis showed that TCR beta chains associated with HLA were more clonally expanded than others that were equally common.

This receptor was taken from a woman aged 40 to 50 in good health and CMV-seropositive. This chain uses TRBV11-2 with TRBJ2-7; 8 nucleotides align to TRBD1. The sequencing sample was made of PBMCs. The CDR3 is CASSLGGQGGYEQYF. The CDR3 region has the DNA TGTGCCAGCAGCTTAGGTGGACAGGGAGGCTACGAGCAGTACTTC.